Sequencing of this T cell receptor (beta chain) was carried out in a study of shared clonotypes between healthy human individuals. TCRdb's copy holds only in-frame clones and misses some; the assay was immunoSEQ multiplex PCR. The sample shows about 2.4 million clones, 85% to 95% of them seen only once. This TCR was recovered from a man aged 18 to 29 in good health. Sequencing was performed on naive CD4+ T cells sorted from blood. The sample's subset: CD45RA+ positively selected.

This chain's CDR3 is CATSRETGNQPQHF. The CDR3 nucleotides read TGTGCCACCAGCAGAGAGACGGGCAATCAGCCCCAGCATTTT. This chain links TRBV15 with TRBJ1-5; D not certain. CDR3 length: 14 residues. V lost 0 bases and J 2 bases, leaving 5 bases between the germline ends. Germline loops: CDR1 LNHNV, CDR2 YYDKDF (reference sequence).